This T cell receptor beta chain was documented in a study of T cells in Graves' hyperthyroidism and ophthalmopathy. Study-level points and caveats: Ophthalmopathy prediction by the model preceded onset by a median roughly 6 months.

Researchers amplified the TCR beta CDR3 regions from RNA transcripts. A set of HTBI primers served as the primers for a first-round RT-PCR of the TCR CDR3. TCRdb re-called the multiplex PCR reads with MiXCR, one entry per CDR3 protein. This sample carries hundreds of thousands of distinct CDR3 sequences, roughly 40% of them seen once, and the ten largest clones take 7.5% to 9.5%. The CDR3 is 13 amino acids. The trim removed 7 bases at V and 3 bases at J, leaving 5 bases unmatched. At least ten counts were recorded for this clonotype. What it binds is not known. Patients with uncontrolled infections, other autoimmune diseases, pregnancy or lactation were excluded. The diagnoses drew upon clinical symptoms, serum thyroxine and TRAb, thyroid ultrasound and orbital computed tomography.

Sequenced: blood. J is TRBJ1-1 and V is TRBV12-3 or TRBV12-4; TRBD1 aligns across 7 bases. The TCR sequence derives from a man younger than 35 with Graves' hyperthyroidism. In nucleotides, the CDR3 is TGTGCCAGCATCATCAGGGGGTACACTGAAGCTTTCTTT. Amino acid sequence: CASIIRGYTEAFF.